This T cell receptor (beta chain) was retrieved from a study of OX40 agonist ivuxolimab in advanced cancers. Study overall: Head and neck, renal cell, melanoma or hepatocellular carcinoma were the cancers that dose-escalation patients had.

Overall study findings and caveats: Expanded clones tended on average to be more numerous among CD8+ T cells than CD4+. At 0.1 to 3.0 mg/kg and by week 6, clonal expansion occurred in CD4+ and CD8+ blood T cells. No determination was made of the antigen specificity of the expanded peripheral T cells.

Turning to this clone: The antigen is undetermined.

Assay: immunoSEQ multiplex PCR; the TCRdb copy retains only in-frame clones and omits some. The data show about 140,000 clones, 90% seen once. Germline CDR1 KGHSH, CDR2 LQKENI. V lost 0 bases, J lost 0 bases, and 10 bases lay in between. There are 16 residues in the CDR3. This TCR was sampled from an adult with an advanced solid tumor such as melanoma, head and neck, liver or kidney cancer. This chain uses TRBV18 with TRBJ2-3; maybe TRBD2 (6 bases). Sequenced material: CD4+ or CD8+ T cells sorted from blood, taken in a trial of the OX40 agonist ivuxolimab. DNA for the CDR3: TGTGCCAGCTCACCACCGGGAGGACCTAGCACAGATACGCAGTATTTT. It translates to CASSPPGGPSTDTQYF.